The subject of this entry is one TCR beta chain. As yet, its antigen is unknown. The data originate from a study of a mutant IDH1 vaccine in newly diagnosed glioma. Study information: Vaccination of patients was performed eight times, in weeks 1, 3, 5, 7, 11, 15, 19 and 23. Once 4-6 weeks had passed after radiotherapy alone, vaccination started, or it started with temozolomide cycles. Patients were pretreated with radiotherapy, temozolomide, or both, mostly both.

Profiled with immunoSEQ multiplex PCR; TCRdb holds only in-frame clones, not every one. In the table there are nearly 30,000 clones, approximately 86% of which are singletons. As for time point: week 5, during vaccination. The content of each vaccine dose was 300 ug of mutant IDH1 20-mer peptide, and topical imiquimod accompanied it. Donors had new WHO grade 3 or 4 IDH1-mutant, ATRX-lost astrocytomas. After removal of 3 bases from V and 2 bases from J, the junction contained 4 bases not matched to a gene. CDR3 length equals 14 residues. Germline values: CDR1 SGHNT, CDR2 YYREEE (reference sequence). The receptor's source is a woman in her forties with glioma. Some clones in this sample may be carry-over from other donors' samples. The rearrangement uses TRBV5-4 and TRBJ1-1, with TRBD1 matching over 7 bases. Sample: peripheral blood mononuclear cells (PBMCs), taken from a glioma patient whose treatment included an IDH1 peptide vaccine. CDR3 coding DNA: TGTGCCAGCAGCTGGGGACAGCTAAACACTGAAGCTTTCTTT. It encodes CASSWGQLNTEAFF.